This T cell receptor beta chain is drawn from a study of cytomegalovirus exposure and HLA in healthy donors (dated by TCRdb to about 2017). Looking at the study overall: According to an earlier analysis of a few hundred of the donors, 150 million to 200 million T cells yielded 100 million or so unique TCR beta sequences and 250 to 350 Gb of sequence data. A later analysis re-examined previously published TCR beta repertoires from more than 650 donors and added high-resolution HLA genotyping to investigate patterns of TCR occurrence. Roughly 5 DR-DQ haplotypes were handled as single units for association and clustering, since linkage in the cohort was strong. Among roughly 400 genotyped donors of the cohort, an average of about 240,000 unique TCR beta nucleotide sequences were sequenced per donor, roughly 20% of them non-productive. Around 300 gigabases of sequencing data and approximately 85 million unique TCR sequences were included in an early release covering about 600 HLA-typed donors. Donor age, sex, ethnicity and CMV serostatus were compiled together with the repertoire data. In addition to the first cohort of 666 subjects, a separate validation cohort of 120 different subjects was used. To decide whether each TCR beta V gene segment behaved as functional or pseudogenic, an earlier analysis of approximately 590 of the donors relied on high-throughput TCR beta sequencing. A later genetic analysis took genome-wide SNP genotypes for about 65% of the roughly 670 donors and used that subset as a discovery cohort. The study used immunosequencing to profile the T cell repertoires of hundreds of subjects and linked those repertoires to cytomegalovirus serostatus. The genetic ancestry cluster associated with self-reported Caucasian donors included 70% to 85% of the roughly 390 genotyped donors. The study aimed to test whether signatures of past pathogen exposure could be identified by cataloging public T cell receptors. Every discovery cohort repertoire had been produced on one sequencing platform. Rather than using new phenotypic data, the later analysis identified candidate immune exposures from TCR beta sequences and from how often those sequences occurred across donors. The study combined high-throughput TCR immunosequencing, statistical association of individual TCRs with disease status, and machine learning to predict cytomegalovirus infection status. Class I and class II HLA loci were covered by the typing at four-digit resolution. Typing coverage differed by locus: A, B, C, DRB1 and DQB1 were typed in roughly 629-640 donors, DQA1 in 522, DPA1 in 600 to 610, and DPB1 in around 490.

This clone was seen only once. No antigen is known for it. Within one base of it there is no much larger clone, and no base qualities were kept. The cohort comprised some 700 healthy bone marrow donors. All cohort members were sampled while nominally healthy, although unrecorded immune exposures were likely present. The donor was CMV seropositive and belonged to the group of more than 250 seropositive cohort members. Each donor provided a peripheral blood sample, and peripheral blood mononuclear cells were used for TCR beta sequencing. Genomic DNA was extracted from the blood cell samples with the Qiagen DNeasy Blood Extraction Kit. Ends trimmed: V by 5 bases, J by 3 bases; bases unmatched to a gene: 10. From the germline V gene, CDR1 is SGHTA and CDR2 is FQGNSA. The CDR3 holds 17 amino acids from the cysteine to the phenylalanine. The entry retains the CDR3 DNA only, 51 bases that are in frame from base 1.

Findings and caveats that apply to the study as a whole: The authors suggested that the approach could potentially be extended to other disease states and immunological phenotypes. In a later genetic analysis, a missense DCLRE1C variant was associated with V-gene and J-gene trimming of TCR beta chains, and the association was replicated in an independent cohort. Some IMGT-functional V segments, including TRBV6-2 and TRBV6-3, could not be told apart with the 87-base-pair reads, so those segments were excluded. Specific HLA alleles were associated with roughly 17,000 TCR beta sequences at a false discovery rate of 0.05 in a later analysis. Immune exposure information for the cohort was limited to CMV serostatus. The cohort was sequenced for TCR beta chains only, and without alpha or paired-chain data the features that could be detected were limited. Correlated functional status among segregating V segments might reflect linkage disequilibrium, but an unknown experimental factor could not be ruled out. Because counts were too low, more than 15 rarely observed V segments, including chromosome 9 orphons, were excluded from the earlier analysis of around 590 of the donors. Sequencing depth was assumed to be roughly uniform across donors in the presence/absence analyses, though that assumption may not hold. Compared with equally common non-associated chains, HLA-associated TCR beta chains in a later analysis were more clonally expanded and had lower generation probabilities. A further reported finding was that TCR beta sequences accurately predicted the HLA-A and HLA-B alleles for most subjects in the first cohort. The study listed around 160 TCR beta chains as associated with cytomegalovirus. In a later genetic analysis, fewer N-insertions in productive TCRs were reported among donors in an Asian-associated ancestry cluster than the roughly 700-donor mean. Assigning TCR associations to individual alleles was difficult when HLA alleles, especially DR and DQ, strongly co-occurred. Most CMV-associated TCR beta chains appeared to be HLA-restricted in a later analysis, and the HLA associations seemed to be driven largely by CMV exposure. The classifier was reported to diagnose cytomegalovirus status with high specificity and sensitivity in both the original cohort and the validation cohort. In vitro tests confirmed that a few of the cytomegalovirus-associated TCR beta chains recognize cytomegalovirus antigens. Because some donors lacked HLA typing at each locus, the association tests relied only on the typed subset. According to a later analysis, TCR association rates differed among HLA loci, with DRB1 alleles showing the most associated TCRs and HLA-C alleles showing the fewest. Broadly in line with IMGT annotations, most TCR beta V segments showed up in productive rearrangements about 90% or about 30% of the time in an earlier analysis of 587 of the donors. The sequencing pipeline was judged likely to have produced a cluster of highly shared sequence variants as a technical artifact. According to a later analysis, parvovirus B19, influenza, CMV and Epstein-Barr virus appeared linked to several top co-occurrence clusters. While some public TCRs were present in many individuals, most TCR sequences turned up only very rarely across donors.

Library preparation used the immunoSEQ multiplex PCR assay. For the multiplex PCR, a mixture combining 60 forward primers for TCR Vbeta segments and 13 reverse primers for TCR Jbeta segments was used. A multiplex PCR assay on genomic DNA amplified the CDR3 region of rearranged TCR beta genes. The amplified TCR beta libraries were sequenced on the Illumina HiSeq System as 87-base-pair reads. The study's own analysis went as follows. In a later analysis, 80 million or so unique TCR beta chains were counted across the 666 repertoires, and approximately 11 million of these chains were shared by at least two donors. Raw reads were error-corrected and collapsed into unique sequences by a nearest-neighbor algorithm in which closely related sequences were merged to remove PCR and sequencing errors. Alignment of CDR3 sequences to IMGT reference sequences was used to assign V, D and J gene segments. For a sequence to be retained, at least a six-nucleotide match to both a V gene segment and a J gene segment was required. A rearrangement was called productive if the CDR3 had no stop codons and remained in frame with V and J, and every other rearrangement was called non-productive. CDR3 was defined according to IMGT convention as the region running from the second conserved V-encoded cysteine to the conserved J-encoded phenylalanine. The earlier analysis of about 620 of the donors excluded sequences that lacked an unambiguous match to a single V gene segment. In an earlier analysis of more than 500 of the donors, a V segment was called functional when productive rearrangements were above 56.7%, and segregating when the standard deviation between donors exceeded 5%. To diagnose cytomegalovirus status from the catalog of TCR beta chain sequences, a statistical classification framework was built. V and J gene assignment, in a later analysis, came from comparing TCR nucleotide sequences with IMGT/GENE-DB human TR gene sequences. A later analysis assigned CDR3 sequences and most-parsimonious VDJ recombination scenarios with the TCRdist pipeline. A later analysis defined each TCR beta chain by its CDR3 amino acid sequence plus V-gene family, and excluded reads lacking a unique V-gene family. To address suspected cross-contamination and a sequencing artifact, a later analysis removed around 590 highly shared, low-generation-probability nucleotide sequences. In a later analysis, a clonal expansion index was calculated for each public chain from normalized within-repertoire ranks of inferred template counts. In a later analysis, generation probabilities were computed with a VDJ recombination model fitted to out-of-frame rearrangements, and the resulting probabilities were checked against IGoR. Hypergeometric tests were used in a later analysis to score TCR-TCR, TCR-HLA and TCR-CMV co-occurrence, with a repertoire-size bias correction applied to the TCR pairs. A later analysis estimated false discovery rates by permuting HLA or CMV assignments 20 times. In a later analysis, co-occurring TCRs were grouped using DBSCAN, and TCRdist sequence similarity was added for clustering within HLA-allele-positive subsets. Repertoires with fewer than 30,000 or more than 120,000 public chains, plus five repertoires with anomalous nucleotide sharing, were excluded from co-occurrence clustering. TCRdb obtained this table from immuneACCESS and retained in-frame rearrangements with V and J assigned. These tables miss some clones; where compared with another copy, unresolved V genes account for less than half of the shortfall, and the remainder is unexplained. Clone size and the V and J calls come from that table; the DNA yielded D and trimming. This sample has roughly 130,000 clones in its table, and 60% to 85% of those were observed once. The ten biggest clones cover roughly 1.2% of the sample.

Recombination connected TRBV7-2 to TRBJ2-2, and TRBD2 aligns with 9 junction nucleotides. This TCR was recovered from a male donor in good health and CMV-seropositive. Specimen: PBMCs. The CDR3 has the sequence CASSPRTSVPYTGELFF. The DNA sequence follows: TGTGCCAGCAGCCCCAGGACTAGCGTCCCCTACACCGGGGAGCTGTTTTTT.